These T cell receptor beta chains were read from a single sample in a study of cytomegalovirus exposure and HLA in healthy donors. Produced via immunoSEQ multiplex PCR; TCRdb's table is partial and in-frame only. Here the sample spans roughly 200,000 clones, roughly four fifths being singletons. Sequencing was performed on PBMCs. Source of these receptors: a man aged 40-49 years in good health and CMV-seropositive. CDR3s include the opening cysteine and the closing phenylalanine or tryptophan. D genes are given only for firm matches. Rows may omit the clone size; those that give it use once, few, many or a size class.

DNA: TGTGCCAGCAGTCCGGGGACTACCGTCTACGAGCAGTACTTC
CDR3: CASSPGTTVYEQYF
J: TRBJ2-7
size: -
V: TRBV28
D: TRBD2

DNA: TGTGCCAGCAGCTATAGGGACTTAAAGGATGAAAAACTGTTTTTT
CDR3: CASSYRDLKDEKLFF
J: TRBJ1-4
size: -
V: TRBV7-9
D: -

DNA: TGTGCCAGCAGTGTGAGGACAAAGTCTAAACTGTTTTTT
CDR3: CASSVRTKSKLFF
J: TRBJ1-4
size: -
V: TRBV6-1
D: -

DNA: TGTGCTAGTGCCCCGCCGTCGGAGGGGATCTACGAGCAGTACTTC
CDR3: CASAPPSEGIYEQYF
J: TRBJ2-7
size: -
V: TRBV12-5
D: -

DNA: TGTGCCAGCAGCCCTAGACAGGGGTACAATGAGCAGTTCTTC
CDR3: CASSPRQGYNEQFF
J: TRBJ2-1
size: -
V: TRBV7-6
D: TRBD1

DNA: TGTGCCAGCAGCTTAGGTGCAGGGGCTGGAAACACCATATATTTT
CDR3: CASSLGAGAGNTIYF
J: TRBJ1-3
size: once
V: TRBV5-4
D: -

DNA: TGTGCCAGCAGATTAGCGGGACCGGCCACAGATACGCAGTATTTT
CDR3: CASRLAGPATDTQYF
J: TRBJ2-3
size: few
V: TRBV2
D: TRBD2

DNA: TGTGCCAGCAATCTTTATTCCGGGACAGCGAACACCGGGGAGCTGTTTTTT
CDR3: CASNLYSGTANTGELFF
J: TRBJ2-2
size: -
V: TRBV27
D: TRBD1

DNA: TGTGCCAGCCGGGACTCGGAGCTCTATGGCTACACCTTC
CDR3: CASRDSELYGYTF
J: TRBJ1-2
size: -
V: TRBV19
D: -

DNA: TGTGCCTCCCCCCCCGCGCAGGGGGCTTTGGATACGCAGTATTTT
CDR3: CASPPAQGALDTQYF
J: TRBJ2-3
size: -
V: TRBV28
D: TRBD1

DNA: TGTGCCAGCAGCCCTTCTCGGACAGGGGTCAATGAGCAGTTCTTC
CDR3: CASSPSRTGVNEQFF
J: TRBJ2-1
size: -
V: TRBV27
D: TRBD1

DNA: TGTGCCAGCCAGTTGAATCCGAACACCGGGGAGCTGTTTTTT
CDR3: CASQLNPNTGELFF
J: TRBJ2-2
size: few
V: TRBV6-6
D: -

DNA: TGTGCCAGCAGCCTCACTATTAACCAGGGGGAGCTGTTTTTT
CDR3: CASSLTINQGELFF
J: TRBJ2-2
size: -
V: TRBV7-9
D: -

DNA: TGCGCCAGCAGCCTTTCCCCACTAGCAGGAACCTACAATGAGCAGTTCTTC
CDR3: CASSLSPLAGTYNEQFF
J: TRBJ2-1
size: -
V: TRBV5-1
D: -

DNA: TGTGCCAGCTCAACCAACAGAGCTGGGACTAATGAAAAACTGTTTTTT
CDR3: CASSTNRAGTNEKLFF
J: TRBJ1-4
size: -
V: TRBV18
D: -

DNA: TGTGCCAGCAGGGTTTACAGGGGGCGGGGGAACACTGAAGCTTTCTTT
CDR3: CASRVYRGRGNTEAFF
J: TRBJ1-1
size: -
V: TRBV28
D: TRBD1

DNA: TGTGCCATCAGTGAGTCCAGCGGGGGGTACAATGAGCAGTTCTTC
CDR3: CAISESSGGYNEQFF
J: TRBJ2-1
size: -
V: TRBV10-3
D: TRBD2

DNA: TGTGCCAGCAGCGCGACTAGCGGGGGTACCGGGGAGCTGTTTTTT
CDR3: CASSATSGGTGELFF
J: TRBJ2-2
size: few
V: TRBV9
D: TRBD2

DNA: TGTGCCAGCAGCCCATTCGGGGCGGGACAGGGGGCTAACGAGCAGTACTTC
CDR3: CASSPFGAGQGANEQYF
J: TRBJ2-7
size: -
V: TRBV7-6
D: TRBD1

DNA: TGTGCCAGCAGTAAATACAGGTACGACACTGAAGCTTTCTTT
CDR3: CASSKYRYDTEAFF
J: TRBJ1-1
size: -
V: TRBV6-1
D: -

DNA: TGCGCCAGCAGCTTGGCCGGACAGGAAAAAAGCTACGAGCAGTACTTC
CDR3: CASSLAGQEKSYEQYF
J: TRBJ2-7
size: -
V: TRBV5-1
D: TRBD1

DNA: TGCGCCAGCAGCCTGGTCCCGACAGGGGGGAGCACAGATACGCAGTATTTT
CDR3: CASSLVPTGGSTDTQYF
J: TRBJ2-3
size: -
V: TRBV5-1
D: TRBD1

DNA: TGTGCCAGCAGTAGAGGGACTCGGGAAAAACTGTTTTTT
CDR3: CASSRGTREKLFF
J: TRBJ1-4
size: few
V: TRBV27
D: -

DNA: TGTGCCAGCAGCTTGTACCTTAGCGGCTCTAGCACAGATACGCAGTATTTT
CDR3: CASSLYLSGSSTDTQYF
J: TRBJ2-3
size: once
V: TRBV5-4
D: -

DNA: TGCGCCAGCAGCTTGGGAGACAGGGAGTGGGATACGCAGTATTTT
CDR3: CASSLGDREWDTQYF
J: TRBJ2-3
size: -
V: TRBV5-1
D: TRBD1

DNA: TGTGCCATCAGTGAGTCCGCAGGGGCCTATGGCTACACCTTC
CDR3: CAISESAGAYGYTF
J: TRBJ1-2
size: -
V: TRBV10-3
D: -

DNA: TGTGCCAGCAGTGAACTCCCGACTAGTTTCCATGAGCAGTTCTTC
CDR3: CASSELPTSFHEQFF
J: TRBJ2-1
size: -
V: TRBV6-1
D: -

DNA: TGTGCCAGCAGCTTCTCCGGGACTAGCGGGATCGGTGAGCAGTTCTTC
CDR3: CASSFSGTSGIGEQFF
J: TRBJ2-1
size: -
V: TRBV9
D: TRBD2